At least ten counts were recorded for the clone carrying this TCR beta chain. The antigen remains undetermined. The record originates from a study of T cells in Graves' hyperthyroidism and ophthalmopathy. Study findings and constraints: The blood repertoire included most of the expanded thyroid clonotypes above 0.001. Onset of ophthalmopathy came a median roughly 6.4 months after the model predicted it. A 13 V-J model separated ophthalmopathy from stable hyperthyroidism.

Authors of the study amplified TCR beta CDR3 regions from RNA transcripts. The primer set for the first-round RT-PCR of the TCR CDR3 was HTBI. TCRdb redid the calling of the multiplex PCR reads with MiXCR, one entry per CDR3 protein. The sample records about 610,000 distinct CDR3 sequences, under 60% being singletons. The CDR3 length is 14 residues. Trimming cost V 7 bases and J 2 bases; bases outside gene matches: 7. Germline loops: CDR1 SNHLY, CDR2 FYNNEI. Exclusion criteria comprised uncontrolled infection, other autoimmune disease, pregnancy or lactation. This TCR derives from a young woman with Graves' hyperthyroidism. The rearrangement links TRBV2 to TRBJ1-2, with 7 bases lining up with TRBD1. What was sequenced was peripheral blood or thyroid tissue (not recorded which). The CDR3 bases are TGTGCCAGCACCAGACAGGGTTCGAACTATGGCTACACCTTC. Translated: CASTRQGSNYGYTF.